This T cell receptor (beta chain) was documented in a study of blood T cells in healthy people across ages. Points from the study as a whole: Significant beta diversity loss was already apparent by age approximately 42, declining roughly linearly.

Notes on this clonotype: Its antigen is currently unknown.

PCR was performed a second time for roughly 7 to 12 cycles using a sample-barcoded 5' primer and a J-beta primer mix. TCRdb reanalysed the 5' RACE reads using MiXCR and keeps one entry per CDR3 protein. Altogether 1.8 million or so distinct CDR3 sequences are present, around 40% being singletons, with the ten largest covering 23%. The material sequenced was blood. This clonotype was obtained from a human donor in good health.

In DNA form, the CDR3 reads TGCAGTGCTAGCTGGCAGGGTATGTACGAGCAGTACTTC. Protein product: CSASWQGMYEQYF. This rearrangement joins TRBV20-1 to TRBJ2-7; D may be TRBD1 (5 bases). This CDR3 has 13 amino acids. Germline V gene lookup returns CDR1 DFQATT and CDR2 SNEGSKA (reference sequence). Deletions cut 3 bases from V and 4 bases from J, with 13 bases between.